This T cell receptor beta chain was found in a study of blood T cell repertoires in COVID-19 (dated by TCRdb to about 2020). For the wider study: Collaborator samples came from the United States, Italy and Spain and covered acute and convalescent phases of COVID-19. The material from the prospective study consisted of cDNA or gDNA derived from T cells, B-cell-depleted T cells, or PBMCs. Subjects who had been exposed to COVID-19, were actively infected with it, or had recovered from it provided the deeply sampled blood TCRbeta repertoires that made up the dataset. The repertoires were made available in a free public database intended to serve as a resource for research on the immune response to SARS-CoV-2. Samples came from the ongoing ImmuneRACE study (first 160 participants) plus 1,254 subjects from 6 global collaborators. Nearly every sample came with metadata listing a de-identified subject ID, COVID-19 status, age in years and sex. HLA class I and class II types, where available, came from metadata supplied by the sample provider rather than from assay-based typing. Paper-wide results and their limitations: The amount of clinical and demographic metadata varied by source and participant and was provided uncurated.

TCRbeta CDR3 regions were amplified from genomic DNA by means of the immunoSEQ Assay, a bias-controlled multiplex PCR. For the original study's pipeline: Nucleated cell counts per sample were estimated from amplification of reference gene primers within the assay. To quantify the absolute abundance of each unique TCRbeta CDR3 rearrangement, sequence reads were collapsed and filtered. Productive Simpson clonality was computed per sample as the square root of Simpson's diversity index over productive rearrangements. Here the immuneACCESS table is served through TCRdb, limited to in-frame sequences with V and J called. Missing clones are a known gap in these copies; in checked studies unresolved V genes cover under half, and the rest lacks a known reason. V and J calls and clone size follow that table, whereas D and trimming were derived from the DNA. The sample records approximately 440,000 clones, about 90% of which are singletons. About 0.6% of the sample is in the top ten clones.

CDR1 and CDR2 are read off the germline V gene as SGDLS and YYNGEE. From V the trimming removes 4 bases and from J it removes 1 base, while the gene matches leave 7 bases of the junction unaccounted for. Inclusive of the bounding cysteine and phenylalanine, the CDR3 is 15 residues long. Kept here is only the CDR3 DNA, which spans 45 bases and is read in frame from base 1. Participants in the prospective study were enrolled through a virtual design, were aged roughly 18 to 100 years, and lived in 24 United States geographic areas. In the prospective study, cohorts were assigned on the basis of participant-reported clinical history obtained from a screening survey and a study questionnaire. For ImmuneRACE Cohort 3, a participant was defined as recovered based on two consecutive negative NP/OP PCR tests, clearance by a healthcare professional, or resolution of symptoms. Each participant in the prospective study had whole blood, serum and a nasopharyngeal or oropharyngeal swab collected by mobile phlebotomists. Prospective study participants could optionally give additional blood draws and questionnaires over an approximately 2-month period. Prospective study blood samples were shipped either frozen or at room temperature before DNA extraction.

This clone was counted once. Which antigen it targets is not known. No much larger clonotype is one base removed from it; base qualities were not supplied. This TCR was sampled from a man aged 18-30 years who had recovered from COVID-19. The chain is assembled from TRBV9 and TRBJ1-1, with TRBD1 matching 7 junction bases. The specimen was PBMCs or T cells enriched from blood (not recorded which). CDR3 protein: CASSPQTGKNTEAFF. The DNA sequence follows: TGTGCCAGCAGCCCCCAGACAGGGAAGAACACTGAAGCTTTCTTT. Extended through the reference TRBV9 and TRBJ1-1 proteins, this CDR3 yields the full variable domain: DSGVTQTPKHLITATGQRVTLRCSPRSGDLSVYWYQQSLDQGLQFLIQYYNGEERAKGNILERFSAQQFPDLHSELNLSSLELGDSALYFCASSPQTGKNTEAFFGQGTRLTVV.